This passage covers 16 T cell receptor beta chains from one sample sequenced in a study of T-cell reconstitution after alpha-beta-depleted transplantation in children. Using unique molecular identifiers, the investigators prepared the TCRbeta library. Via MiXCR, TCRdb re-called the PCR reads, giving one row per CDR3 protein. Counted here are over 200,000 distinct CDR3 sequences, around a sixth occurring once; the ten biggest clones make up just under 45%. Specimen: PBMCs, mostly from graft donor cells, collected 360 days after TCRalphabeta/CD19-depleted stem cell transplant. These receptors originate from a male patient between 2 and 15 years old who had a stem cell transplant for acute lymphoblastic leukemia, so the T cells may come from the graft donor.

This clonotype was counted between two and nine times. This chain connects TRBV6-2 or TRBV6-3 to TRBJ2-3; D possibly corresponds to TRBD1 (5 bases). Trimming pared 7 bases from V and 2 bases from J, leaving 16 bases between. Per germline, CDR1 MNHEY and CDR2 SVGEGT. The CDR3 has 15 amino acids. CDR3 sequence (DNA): TGTGCCAGCACCGTAAGGGGAATAACCACAGATACGCAGTATTTT. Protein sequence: CASTVRGITTDTQYF.

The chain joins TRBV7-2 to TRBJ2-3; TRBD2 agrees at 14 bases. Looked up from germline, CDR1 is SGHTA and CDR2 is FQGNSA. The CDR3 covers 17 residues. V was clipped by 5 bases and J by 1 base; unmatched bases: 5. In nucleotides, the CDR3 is TGTGCCAGCAGCACTCCGGGACTAGCGGGAGGCACAGATACGCAGTATTTT. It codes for CASSTPGLAGGTDTQYF.

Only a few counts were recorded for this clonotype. The CDR3 reads CSVEDPIIKRYTSTDTQYF. The CDR3 bases are TGCAGCGTAGAGGATCCCATTATCAAGCGCTATACTAGCACAGATACGCAGTATTTT. This chain uses TRBV29-1 with TRBJ2-3; unclear D gene. The V gene lost 6 bases and the J gene lost 0 bases, with 28 bases spanning the gap. The V gene's germline CDR1 is SQVTM and CDR2 ANQGSEA. The CDR3 consists of 19 residues.

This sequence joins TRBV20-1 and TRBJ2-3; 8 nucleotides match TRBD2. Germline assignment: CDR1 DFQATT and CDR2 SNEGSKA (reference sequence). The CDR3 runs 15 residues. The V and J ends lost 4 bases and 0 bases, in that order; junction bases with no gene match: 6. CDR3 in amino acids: CSATVRGGSTDTQYF. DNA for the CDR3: TGCAGTGCTACAGTCCGGGGGGGCAGCACAGATACGCAGTATTTT.

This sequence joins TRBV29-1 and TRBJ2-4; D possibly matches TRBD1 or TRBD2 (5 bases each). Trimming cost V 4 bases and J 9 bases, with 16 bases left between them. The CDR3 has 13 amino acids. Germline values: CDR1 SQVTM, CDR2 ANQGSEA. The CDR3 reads CSVVGAVGGIQYF. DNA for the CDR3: TGCAGCGTTGTGGGAGCGGTTGGGGGCATTCAGTACTTC.

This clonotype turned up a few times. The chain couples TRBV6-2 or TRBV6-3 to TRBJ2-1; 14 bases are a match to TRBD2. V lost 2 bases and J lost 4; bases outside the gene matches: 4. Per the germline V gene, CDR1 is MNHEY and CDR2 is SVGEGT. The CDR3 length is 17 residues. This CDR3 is CASSYPGLAGGYNEQFF. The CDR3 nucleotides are TGTGCCAGCAGTTACCCCGGACTAGCGGGGGGTTACAATGAGCAGTTCTTC.

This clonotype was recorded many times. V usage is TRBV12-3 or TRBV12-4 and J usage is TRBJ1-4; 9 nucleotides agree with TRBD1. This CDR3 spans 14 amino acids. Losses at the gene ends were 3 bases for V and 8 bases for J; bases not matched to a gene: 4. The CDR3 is CASSFGQGREKLFF. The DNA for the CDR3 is TGTGCCAGCAGTTTCGGACAGGGGCGCGAAAAACTGTTTTTT.

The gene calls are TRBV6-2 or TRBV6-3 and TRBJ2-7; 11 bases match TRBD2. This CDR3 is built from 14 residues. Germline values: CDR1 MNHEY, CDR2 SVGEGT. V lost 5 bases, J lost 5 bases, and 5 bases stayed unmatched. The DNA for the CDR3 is TGTGCCAGCAGTACCCTAGCGGGAGGAAACGAGCAGTACTTC. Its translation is CASSTLAGGNEQYF.

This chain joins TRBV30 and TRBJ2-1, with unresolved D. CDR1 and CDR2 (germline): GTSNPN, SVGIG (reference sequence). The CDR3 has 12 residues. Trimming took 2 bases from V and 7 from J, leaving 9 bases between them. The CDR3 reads CAWSLRLNEQFF. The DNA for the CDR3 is TGTGCCTGGAGTTTGCGGTTAAATGAGCAGTTCTTC.

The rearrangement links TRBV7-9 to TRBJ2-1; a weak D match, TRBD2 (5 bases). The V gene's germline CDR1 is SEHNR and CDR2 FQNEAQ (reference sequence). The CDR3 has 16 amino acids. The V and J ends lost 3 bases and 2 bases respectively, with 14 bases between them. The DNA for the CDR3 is TGTGCCAGCAGCTTGGTCGGGGAGAAAGCCTACAATGAGCAGTTCTTC. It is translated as CASSLVGEKAYNEQFF.

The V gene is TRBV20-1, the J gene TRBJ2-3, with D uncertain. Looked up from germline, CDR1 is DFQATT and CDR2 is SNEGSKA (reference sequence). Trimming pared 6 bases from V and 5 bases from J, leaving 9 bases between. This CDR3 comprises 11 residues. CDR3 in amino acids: CSALFLDTQYF. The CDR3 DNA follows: TGCAGTGCCCTCTTTTTAGATACGCAGTATTTT.

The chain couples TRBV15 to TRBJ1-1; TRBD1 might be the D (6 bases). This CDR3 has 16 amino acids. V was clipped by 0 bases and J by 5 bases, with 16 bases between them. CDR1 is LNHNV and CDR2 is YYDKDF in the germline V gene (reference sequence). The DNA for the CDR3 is TGTGCCACCAGCAGAGATCTTCCGGGGGCCGGGACTGAAGCTTTCTTT. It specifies CATSRDLPGAGTEAFF.

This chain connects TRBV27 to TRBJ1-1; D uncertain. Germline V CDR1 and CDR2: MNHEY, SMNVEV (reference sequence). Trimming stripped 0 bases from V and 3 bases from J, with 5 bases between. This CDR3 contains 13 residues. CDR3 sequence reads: CASSLSRDTEAFF. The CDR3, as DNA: TGTGCCAGCAGTTTATCAAGGGACACTGAAGCTTTCTTT.

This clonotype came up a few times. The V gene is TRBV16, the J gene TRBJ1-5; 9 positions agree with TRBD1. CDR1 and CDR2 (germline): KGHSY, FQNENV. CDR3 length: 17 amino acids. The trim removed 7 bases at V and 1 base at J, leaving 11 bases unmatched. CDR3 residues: CASTPEGQGISNQPQHF. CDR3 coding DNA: TGTGCCAGCACCCCAGAAGGACAGGGGATAAGCAATCAGCCCCAGCATTTT. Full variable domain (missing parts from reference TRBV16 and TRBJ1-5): GEEVAQTPKHLVRGEGQKAKLYCAPIKGHSYVFWYQQVLKNEFKFLISFQNENVFDETGMPKERFSAKCLPNSPCSLEIQATKLEDSAVYFCASTPEGQGISNQPQHFGDGTRLSIL.

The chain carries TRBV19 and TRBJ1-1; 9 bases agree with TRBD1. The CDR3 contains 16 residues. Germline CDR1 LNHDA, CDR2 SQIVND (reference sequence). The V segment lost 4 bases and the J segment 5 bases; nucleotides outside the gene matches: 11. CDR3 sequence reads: CASSRDRAQGLTEAFF. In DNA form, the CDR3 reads TGTGCCAGTAGTAGGGACAGGGCGCAAGGCCTGACTGAAGCTTTCTTT.

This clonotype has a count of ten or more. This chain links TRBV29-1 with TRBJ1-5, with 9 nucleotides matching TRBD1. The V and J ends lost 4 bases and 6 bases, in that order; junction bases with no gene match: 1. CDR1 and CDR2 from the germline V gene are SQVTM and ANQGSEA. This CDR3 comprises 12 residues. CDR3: CSVGQGGQPQHF. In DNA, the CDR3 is TGCAGCGTTGGACAGGGGGGTCAGCCCCAGCATTTT.